This T cell receptor (beta chain) was identified in a study of tumor T cells in aggressive B-cell lymphoma. Generated by immunoSEQ multiplex PCR, the TCRdb table keeps only in-frame clones and is missing some. The table records about 7,600 clones, roughly 80% of them present only once. CDR3 size: 16 residues. The germline CDR1 and CDR2 sequences are GTSNPN and SVGIG (reference sequence). V lost 5 bases to trimming and J lost 0 bases; unmatched junction nucleotides: 5. As for this clone: In the same sample, other DNA sequences code for this CDR3.

V is TRBV30 and J is TRBJ2-6; 9 bases line up with TRBD1. The sequence came from an adult with diffuse large B cell lymphoma. The sequencing sample was made of tumor tissue. In DNA, the CDR3 is TGTGCCTGGGGGGGGACAGGGCACTCTGGGGCCAACGTCCTGACTTTC. Protein: CAWGGTGHSGANVLTF.